The present entry profiles one T cell receptor beta chain with its context. The sample originates from a study of blood T cell repertoires in COVID-19. CDR3 length: 16 amino acids. Germline V gives CDR1 LGHDT, CDR2 YNNKEL (reference sequence). J lost 0 bases, V lost 3 bases, and 6 bases had no gene match. Some clones are missing from TCRdb's copy, which holds only in-frame ones; the method was immunoSEQ multiplex PCR. The sample carries about 150,000 clones, 80% to 90% recorded once. Sequencing input: peripheral blood. The receptor was isolated from a woman aged 50 to 60 in a cohort sampled during active or convalescent COVID-19. The rearrangement links TRBV3-1 (or the pseudogene TRBV3-2) to TRBJ2-3; TRBD1 matches 7 bases. CDR3 region: CASSHDRAPSTDTQYF. For the CDR3, the DNA is TGTGCCAGCAGCCACGACAGGGCTCCTAGCACAGATACGCAGTATTTT.